The T cell receptor (beta chain) described here comes from a study of T cells in localized non-small cell lung cancer. Method: immunoSEQ multiplex PCR; TCRdb's copy keeps in-frame clones and lacks some. The sample carries approximately 3,600 clones, 15% to 25% recorded once. CDR1 and CDR2 (germline): SQVTM, ANQGSEA. Between the trimmed V and J ends, which lost 5 bases and 2 bases, there was a span of 8 bases. The CDR3 has 12 amino acids. This TCR came from a female donor aged 60 or older with stage II lung adenocarcinoma. This specimen was lung tumor tissue, taken before any cancer treatment. V gene TRBV29-1 combines with J gene TRBJ2-3, with D perhaps TRBD2 (6 bases). The DNA for the CDR3 is TGCAGCGTTAGCGGGTTCACAGATACGCAGTATTTT. It translates to CSVSGFTDTQYF.